The following is a TCR beta chain sequence with its context. Its antigen is unknown. This record comes from a study of cytomegalovirus exposure and HLA in healthy donors. The CDR3 extends over 14 amino acids. From germline, CDR1 is LGHNA and CDR2 YSLEER. V trimming: 1 base; J trimming: 3 bases; junction bases outside the gene matches: 3. The PCR contained 60 Vbeta and 13 Jbeta primers. Clones were sequenced by immunoSEQ multiplex PCR, and TCRdb holds only the in-frame ones, with some missing. The table lists about 120,000 clones, around two thirds of them singletons. Whole-study findings and limits: In an earlier analysis, productive rearrangement rates for most beta V segments clustered near 87% or 30%. When the data were analyzed later, several of the most significant clusters appeared to be linked to common viral pathogens.

The TCR sequence derives from a woman between 40 and 50 years old in good health and CMV-seropositive. This rearrangement joins TRBV4-3 to TRBJ2-7; TRBD2 matches at 7 bases. Sequencing input: PBMCs. CDR3 nucleotides: TGCGCCAGCAGCCAAGCGATAGCGGGCTACGAGCAGTACTTC. Residues: CASSQAIAGYEQYF.